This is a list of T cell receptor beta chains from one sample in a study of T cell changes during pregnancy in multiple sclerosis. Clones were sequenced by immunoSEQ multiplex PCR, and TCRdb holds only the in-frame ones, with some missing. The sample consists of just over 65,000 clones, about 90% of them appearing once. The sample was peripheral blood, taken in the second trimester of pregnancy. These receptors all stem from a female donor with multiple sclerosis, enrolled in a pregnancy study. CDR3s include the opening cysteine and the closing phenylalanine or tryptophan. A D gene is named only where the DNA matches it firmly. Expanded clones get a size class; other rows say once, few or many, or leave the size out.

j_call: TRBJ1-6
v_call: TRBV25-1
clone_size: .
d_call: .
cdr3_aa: CASSEFGGQYGSPLHF
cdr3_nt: TGTGCCAGCAGTGAATTCGGAGGACAGTATGGTTCACCCCTCCACTTT

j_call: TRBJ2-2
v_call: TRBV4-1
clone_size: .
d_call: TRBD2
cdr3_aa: CASSQDPSGHTGELFF
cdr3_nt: TGCGCCAGCAGCCAAGACCCTAGCGGGCACACCGGGGAGCTGTTTTTT

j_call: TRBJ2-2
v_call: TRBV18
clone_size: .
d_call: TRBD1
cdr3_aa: CASSRWQGADTGELFF
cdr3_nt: TGTGCCAGCTCACGGTGGCAGGGGGCCGACACCGGGGAGCTGTTTTTT

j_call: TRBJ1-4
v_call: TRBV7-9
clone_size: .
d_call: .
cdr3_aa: CASHRGELGSGEKLFF
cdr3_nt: TGTGCCAGCCACCGGGGGGAGTTGGGAAGTGGCGAAAAACTGTTTTTT

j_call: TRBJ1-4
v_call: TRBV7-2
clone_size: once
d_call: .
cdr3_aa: CASSPGGVRVREKLFF
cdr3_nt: TGTGCCAGCAGCCCGGGAGGTGTCAGGGTGAGAGAAAAACTGTTTTTT

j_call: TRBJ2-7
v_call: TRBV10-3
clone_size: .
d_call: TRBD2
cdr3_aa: CAISGHTGGAYEQYF
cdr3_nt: TGTGCCATCAGTGGACATACGGGGGGAGCCTACGAGCAGTACTTC

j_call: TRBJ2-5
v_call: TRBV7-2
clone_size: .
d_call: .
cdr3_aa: CASSLERAGKTQYF
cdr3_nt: TGTGCCAGCAGCTTAGAGAGGGCCGGGAAGACCCAGTACTTC

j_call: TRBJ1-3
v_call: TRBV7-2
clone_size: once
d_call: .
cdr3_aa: CASSLEGRASGNTIYF
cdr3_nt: TGTGCCAGCAGCTTAGAAGGCAGGGCGAGTGGAAACACCATATATTTT

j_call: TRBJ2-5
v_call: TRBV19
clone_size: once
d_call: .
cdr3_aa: CASSIPRLGSGQETQYF
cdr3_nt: TGTGCCAGTAGTATCCCCAGACTGGGTAGCGGCCAAGAGACCCAGTACTTC

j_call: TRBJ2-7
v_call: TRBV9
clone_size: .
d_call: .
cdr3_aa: CASSVGQGQDEQYF
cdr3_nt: TGTGCCAGCAGCGTAGGGCAGGGGCAGGACGAGCAGTACTTC

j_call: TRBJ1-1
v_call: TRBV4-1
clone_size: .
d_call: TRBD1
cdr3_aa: CASSLAPGTGGAFF
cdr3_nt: TGCGCCAGCAGCCTGGCCCCCGGGACAGGGGGAGCTTTCTTT

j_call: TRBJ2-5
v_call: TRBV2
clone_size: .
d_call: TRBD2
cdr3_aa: CASSVGLAGAGTQYF
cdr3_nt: TGTGCCAGCAGTGTGGGACTAGCGGGGGCGGGGACCCAGTACTTC

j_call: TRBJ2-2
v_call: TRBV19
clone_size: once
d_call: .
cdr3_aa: CASSIERGSGELFF
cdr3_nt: TGTGCCAGTAGTATAGAAAGGGGTTCCGGGGAGCTGTTTTTT

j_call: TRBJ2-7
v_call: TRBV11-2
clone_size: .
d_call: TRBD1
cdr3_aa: CASSLEGQRSSYEQYF
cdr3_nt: TGTGCCAGCAGCTTAGAGGGACAGAGGAGCTCCTACGAGCAGTACTTC

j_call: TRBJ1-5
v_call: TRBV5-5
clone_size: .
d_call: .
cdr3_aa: CASSFSDQPQHF
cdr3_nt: TGTGCCAGCAGCTTCTCGGATCAGCCCCAGCATTTT

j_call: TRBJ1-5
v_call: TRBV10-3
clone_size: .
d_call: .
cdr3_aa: CAISESGSNQPQHF
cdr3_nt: TGTGCCATCAGTGAGTCGGGCAGCAATCAGCCCCAGCATTTT

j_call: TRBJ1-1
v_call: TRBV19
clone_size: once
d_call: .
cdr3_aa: CASSKGIRGTEAFF
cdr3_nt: TGTGCCAGTAGTAAGGGAATCCGGGGCACTGAAGCTTTCTTT